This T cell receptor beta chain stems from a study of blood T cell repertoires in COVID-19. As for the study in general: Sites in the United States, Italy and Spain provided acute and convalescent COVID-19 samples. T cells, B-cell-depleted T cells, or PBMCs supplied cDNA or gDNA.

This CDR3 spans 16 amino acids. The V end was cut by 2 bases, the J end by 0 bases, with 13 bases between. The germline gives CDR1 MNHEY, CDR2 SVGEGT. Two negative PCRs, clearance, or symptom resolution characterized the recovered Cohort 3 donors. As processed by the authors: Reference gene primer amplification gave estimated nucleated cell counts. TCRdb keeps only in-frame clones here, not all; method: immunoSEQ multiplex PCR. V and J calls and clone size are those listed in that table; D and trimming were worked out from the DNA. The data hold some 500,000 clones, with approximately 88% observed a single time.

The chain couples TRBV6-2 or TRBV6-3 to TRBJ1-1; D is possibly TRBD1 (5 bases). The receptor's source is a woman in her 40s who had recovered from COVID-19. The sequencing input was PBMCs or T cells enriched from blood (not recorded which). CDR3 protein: CASSYGLTAMNTEAFF. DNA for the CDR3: TGTGCCAGCAGTTACGGGTTGACAGCAATGAACACTGAAGCTTTCTTT.